These T cell receptor beta chains were read from a single sample in a study of CD8 T cells in Susac syndrome. TCRdb reanalysed the immunoSEQ multiplex PCR reads using MiXCR and keeps one entry per CDR3 protein. The sample consists of some 170,000 distinct CDR3 sequences, approximately 93% of them appearing once. Sequenced input: CD4+ T cells from PBMCs. These receptors were collected from a human donor with multiple sclerosis. Both conserved end residues are part of each CDR3. Only some rows state a clone size, as once, few, many or a class for expanded clones.

>TRBV5-4|TRBJ2-1|NA
CASSLANRNEQFF
>TRBV20-1|TRBJ2-5|NA
CSAGETQGETQYF
>TRBV15|TRBJ2-7|NA
CATSRNLGMGEQYF
>TRBV30|TRBJ2-1|once
CAWRPPGYRNEQFF
>TRBV20-1|TRBJ1-5|NA
CSATYRGYGNQPQHF
>TRBV7-9|TRBJ1-3|NA
CASGSLSGNTIYF
>TRBV4-1|TRBJ2-3|NA
CASSQRGWTGMDTQYF
>TRBV9|TRBJ2-7|NA
CASTPGLAGYEQYF
>TRBV7-3|TRBJ2-1|NA
CASSLGPAGLYNEQFF
>TRBV20-1|TRBJ2-3|NA
CSAPGGGDTQYF
>TRBV6-4|TRBJ1-2|NA
CASRRLGQGYGYTF
>TRBV10-3|TRBJ1-1|NA
CAINRNAGLGNTEAFF
>TRBV30|TRBJ2-4|NA
CAWSVRMGGSAKNIQYF
>TRBV12-3/TRBV12-4|TRBJ1-1|once
CASAGQKRGTASKTEAFF
>TRBV5-1|TRBJ2-5|NA
CASSFGTSGNAETQYF
>TRBV6-2/TRBV6-3|TRBJ2-3|NA
CASTHGADTQYF
>TRBV7-9|TRBJ2-4|few
CASSPSGGGHQYF
>TRBV6-2/TRBV6-3|TRBJ1-2|NA
CASTLGRTINYGYTF
>TRBV20-1|TRBJ2-7|NA
CSASRAGASGYEQYF
>TRBV4-2|TRBJ2-5|NA
CASSTRTSGTQGTQYF
>TRBV7-9|TRBJ2-7|NA
CASSPKYF
>TRBV25-1|TRBJ1-2|once
CASCGQGYGYTF
>TRBV12-3/TRBV12-4|TRBJ1-5|once
CASSGFRGGNQPQHF
>TRBV5-1|TRBJ1-2|NA
CASSLMGEASGYTF
>TRBV6-2/TRBV6-3|TRBJ2-5|NA
CASSYGRGAETQYF
>TRBV18|TRBJ1-2|NA
CASSPPSHRYGYTF
>TRBV7-2|TRBJ1-5|once
CASRMTGDQPQHF
>TRBV5-4|TRBJ2-7|once
CASSLGTPTIYEQYF
>TRBV12-3/TRBV12-4|TRBJ1-1|NA
CASSIRQAATEAFF